This TCR beta chain originates from a study of post-analysis software for immune sequencing data. Study findings and constraints: Higher frequency in patients than in controls was seen for roughly five TRBV segments, with TRBV5-6, TRBV5-1 and TRBV20-1 among them. F measure showed strong co-clustering of same-batch samples.

V gave up 6 bases and J gave up 3 bases; unmatched junction bases: 3. The CDR3 covers 13 residues. Germline-derived CDR1 and CDR2 are SEHNR and FQNEAQ (reference sequence). This clonotype has just a few counts. Its antigen is not identified. cDNA libraries for TCR beta contained unique molecular identifiers. TCRdb re-called the PCR reads through MiXCR, storing one row per CDR3 protein. The table shows hundreds of thousands of distinct CDR3 sequences, with roughly 27% occurring only once. The sequenced sample consisted of blood. The source is a girl aged 5-17 years with multiple sclerosis. This rearrangement joins TRBV7-9 to TRBJ1-2; TRBD1 aligns across 8 bases. CDR3 sequence: CASRKGQDYGYTF. The DNA for the CDR3 is TGTGCCAGCAGGAAGGGACAGGACTATGGCTACACCTTC.